This T cell receptor (beta chain) was profiled in a study of blood T cell repertoires in COVID-19. In regard to this clone: The junction departs from germline at one end; a sequencing error may be responsible.

The CDR3 length is 16 residues. Per the germline V gene, CDR1 is MDHEN and CDR2 is SYDVKM. Source study methods: Estimated nucleated cell counts came from reference gene primer amplification. The data were produced by immunoSEQ multiplex PCR, yet TCRdb's version contains in-frame clones alone and is incomplete. D and trimming were read from the DNA, whereas the V and J calls and clone size are those reported in that table. The sample yields 150,000 to 200,000 clones, over 75% seen once. Sequenced sample: peripheral blood. The TCR was taken from an older man with acute or convalescent COVID-19. J is TRBJ2-2 and V is TRBV28, with 9 bases that match TRBD2. CDR3 sequence (DNA): TGCGCCCGCAGTTGCGGGGGGGGATCTCGCCCCGGGGAGCTGTTTTTT. This translates into CARSCGGGSRPGELFF.